Below are 28 T cell receptor beta chains sequenced from a single sample in a study of blood T cells in healthy people across ages. It was with a sample-barcoded 5' primer and a J-beta primer mix that a second PCR of roughly 7 to 12 cycles was run. Via MiXCR, TCRdb re-called the 5' RACE reads, giving one row per CDR3 protein. In the table there are about 800,000 distinct CDR3 sequences, roughly 25% of which are singletons. A further study also used this sample, focusing on T cells of mothers and their children.

Sequences were obtained from blood. The source of these receptors is a boy younger than 18 in good health.

The chain has TRBV28 and TRBJ1-6; D unclear. CDR1 MDHEN and CDR2 SYDVKM come from the germline V gene. The CDR3 extends over 15 amino acids. Trimming stripped 2 bases from V and 6 bases from J, with 11 bases between. This CDR3 is CASSLRPRTNSPLHF. The CDR3 nucleotides are TGTGCCAGCAGTTTAAGGCCAAGAACTAATTCACCCCTCCACTTT.

The chain carries TRBV20-1 and TRBJ2-5; 12 nucleotides line up with TRBD2. The end of the DNA is better explained by TRBJ2-7, so the J call may be wrong. Germline CDR1 reads DFQATT; CDR2 reads SNEGSKA (reference sequence). This CDR3 contains 17 residues. The CDR3, as DNA: TGCAGTGCTAGAGATCGCGGACTAGCGGGACATTCCTACGAGCAGTACTTC. Translating it yields CSARDRGLAGHSYEQYF.

This clonotype occurred a few times. The chain couples TRBV5-5 to TRBJ2-5; the match to TRBD1 covers 9 bases. V was clipped by 0 bases and J by 2 bases; unmatched bases: 11. The CDR3 consists of 18 residues. CDR1 and CDR2 from the germline V gene are SGHKS and YYEKEE (reference sequence). The DNA of the CDR3 is TGTGCCAGCAGCTTGGAGGGGACAGGGACCCCCGGGCAAGAGACCCAGTACTTC. Protein product: CASSLEGTGTPGQETQYF.

This clonotype has only a few counts. The genes are TRBV28 and TRBJ2-7, with no clear D. The CDR3 extends over 12 amino acids. Germline V gives CDR1 MDHEN, CDR2 SYDVKM. Deletions cut 3 bases from V and 2 bases from J, with 5 bases between. The CDR3 DNA reads as TGTGCCAGCAGTTTCTACCCCTACGAGCAGTACTTC. Its translation: CASSFYPYEQYF.

V and J are TRBV7-8 and TRBJ2-2, with D uncertain. The CDR3 has 14 amino acids. Germline V CDR1 and CDR2: SGHVS, FQNEAQ. V was trimmed by 4 bases and J by 6 bases, leaving 12 bases between them. The CDR3 DNA is TGTGCCAGCAGCTCGATAGGTGGACCCGGGGAGCTGTTTTTT. Translated: CASSSIGGPGELFF.

V gene TRBV6-5 combines with J gene TRBJ2-2, with D hard to call. The CDR3 contains 15 residues. The V and J ends lost 4 bases and 6 bases respectively, with 15 bases between them. CDR1 and CDR2 (germline): MNHEY, SVGAGI. CDR3 sequence: CASSLVGKAAGELFF. The CDR3 DNA sequence: TGTGCCAGCAGTTTGGTGGGCAAAGCCGCCGGGGAGCTGTTTTTT.

The chain recombines TRBV19 with TRBJ2-1; D possibly corresponds to TRBD2 (5 bases). Trimming cost V 4 bases and J 10 bases, with 26 bases left between them. Germline lookup yields CDR1 LNHDA and CDR2 SQIVND (reference sequence). This CDR3 contains 17 residues. CDR3 DNA: TGTGCCAGTAGTAATTGGGTAGAGTTGGCGGGTGCGGACGAGCAGTTCTTC. This sequence encodes CASSNWVELAGADEQFF.

The chain employs TRBV5-1 and TRBJ2-3; the D is unclear. The length of the CDR3 is 12 residues. The germline V gene has CDR1 SGHRS and CDR2 YFSETQ. Trimming cost V 3 bases and J 4 bases, with 6 bases left between them. CDR3 loop: CASSYASDTQYF. In nucleotides, the CDR3 is TGCGCCAGCAGCTACGCCTCAGATACGCAGTATTTT.

This clonotype was seen a handful of times. This chain joins TRBV7-2 and TRBJ2-3, with D possibly TRBD2 on 5 matching bases. V was pared by 3 bases and J by 5 bases, with 15 bases between. This CDR3 spans 15 amino acids. Germline CDR1 and CDR2: SGHTA and FQGNSA. Here the CDR3 DNA reads TGTGCCAGCAGCTTTTCATCCCACGGGGTAGATACGCAGTATTTT. This codes for CASSFSSHGVDTQYF. The entire variable domain, with the rest obtained from reference TRBV7-2 and TRBJ2-3, is as follows: GAGVSQSPSNKVTEKGKDVELRCDPISGHTALYWYRQSLGQGLEFLIYFQGNSAPDKSGLPSDRFSAERTGGSVSTLTIQRTQQEDSAVYLCASSFSSHGVDTQYFGPGTRLTVL.

The J gene is TRBJ2-7, the V gene TRBV27, with D possibly called TRBD1 or TRBD2 (5 bases each). Germline CDR1 and CDR2: MNHEY and SMNVEV (reference sequence). V gave up 5 bases and J gave up 0 bases, with 8 bases separating them. The CDR3 extends over 13 amino acids. The CDR3: CASSRDASYEQYF. In DNA form, the CDR3 reads TGTGCCAGCAGTCGGGACGCCTCCTACGAGCAGTACTTC.

The gene calls are TRBV28 and TRBJ2-5, with 12 bases fitting TRBD2. The tail of the sequence fits TRBJ2-7 better, so the J call may be wrong. Per the germline V gene, CDR1 is MDHEN and CDR2 is SYDVKM. The CDR3 length is 15 residues. The CDR3 bases are TGTGCCAACGGATGGACTAGCGGGACCTCCTACGAGCAGTACTTC. It is translated as CANGWTSGTSYEQYF.

The rearrangement joins TRBV7-2 to TRBJ2-5, with unresolved D. The better agreement between TRBJ2-1 and the DNA end casts doubt on the J call. The CDR3 contains 13 residues. Germline V gene sequence: CDR1 SGHTA, CDR2 FQGNSA. The CDR3 nucleotides are TGTACCAGCAGCCCCCCTAGCTACAATGAGCAGTTCTTC. Its translation is CTSSPPSYNEQFF.

The chain combines TRBV28 with TRBJ1-6, with a weak D call TRBD1 (6 bases). The CDR3 totals 15 residues. V lost 3 bases to trimming and J lost 8 bases, with 14 bases between them. Germline V gene lookup returns CDR1 MDHEN and CDR2 SYDVKM. The CDR3: CASSFTTGAHSPLHF. The CDR3 bases are TGTGCCAGCAGTTTTACGACAGGTGCCCATTCACCCCTCCACTTT.

This chain uses TRBV27 with TRBJ1-1; no clear D gene. The CDR3 loop spans 13 amino acids. Looked up from germline, CDR1 is MNHEY and CDR2 is SMNVEV (reference sequence). Deletions cut 4 bases from V and 3 bases from J, with 9 bases between. This CDR3 is CASSYGEYTEAFF. Written as DNA, the CDR3 is TGTGCCAGCAGTTACGGGGAGTACACTGAAGCTTTCTTT.

The chain employs TRBV2 and TRBJ1-5, with TRBD1 matching 9 bases. The CDR3 is made up of 18 amino acids. V shed 4 bases, J shed 0 bases, and the junction held 10 bases outside the gene matches. Germline assignment: CDR1 SNHLY and CDR2 FYNNEI. The DNA of the CDR3 is TGTGCCAGCAGTGTACCGAACAGGGGGCGCTTTAGCAATCAGCCCCAGCATTTT. Protein sequence: CASSVPNRGRFSNQPQHF.

This clonotype was counted only a few times. CDR3 DNA sequence: TGCGCCAGCAGCCCAACCGCGGGAGGGCCCTCGTCCTACAATGAGCAGTTCTTC. This encodes CASSPTAGGPSSYNEQFF. This rearrangement joins TRBV4-3 to TRBJ2-1; 9 bases are a match to TRBD2. Germline CDR1 reads LGHNA; CDR2 reads YSLEER. The CDR3 has 18 amino acids. Trimming took 4 bases from V and 1 from J; bases not matched to a gene: 11.

V and J are TRBV28 and TRBJ1-5; TRBD1 is a possible D gene (6 bases). Germline V CDR1 and CDR2: MDHEN, SYDVKM. The CDR3 contains 11 residues. CDR3 coding DNA: TGTGGCGCAGGGGGCAATCAGCCCCAGCATTTT. It codes for CGAGGNQPQHF.

The sample holds a few counts of this clonotype. The V gene is TRBV19, the J gene TRBJ2-7, with a tentative D call TRBD2 (5 bases). The CDR3 consists of 13 residues. Trimming shortened V by 7 bases and J by 0 bases, and 10 bases separated the two germline ends. CDR1 is LNHDA, CDR2 SQIVND, per germline (reference sequence). The CDR3 here is CASTDGVSYEQYF. The CDR3 DNA reads as TGTGCCAGTACCGACGGGGTCTCCTACGAGCAGTACTTC. The complete variable domain, with remaining parts taken from reference TRBV19 and TRBJ2-7, reads DGGITQSPKYLFRKEGQNVTLSCEQNLNHDAMYWYRQDPGQGLRLIYYSQIVNDFQKGDIAEGYSVSREKKESFPLTVTSAQKNPTAFYLCASTDGVSYEQYFGPGTRLTVT.

The chain joins TRBV6-2 or TRBV6-3 to TRBJ2-6; TRBD1 is a possible D gene (6 bases). CDR1 and CDR2 (germline): MNHEY, SVGEGT. The CDR3 is 18 amino acids. With 4 bases removed from V and 2 bases from J, the gap between germline ends came to 18 bases. CDR3 region: CASSFSVFTGTGANVLTF. For the CDR3, the DNA is TGTGCCAGCAGTTTCTCAGTATTTACAGGGACTGGGGCCAACGTCCTGACTTTC.

V usage is TRBV6-5 and J usage is TRBJ2-2; D remains unclear. The length of the CDR3 is 12 residues. CDR1 MNHEY and CDR2 SVGAGI come from the germline V gene. Trimming took off 6 bases at V and 5 bases at J, with 7 bases between the two ends. CDR3: CASSRKTGELFF. The CDR3, as DNA: TGTGCCAGCAGCCGCAAGACCGGGGAGCTGTTTTTT.

The J gene is TRBJ2-3, the V gene TRBV12-3 or TRBV12-4; D unclear. The CDR3 runs 14 residues. Trimming took 3 bases from V and 6 from J, leaving 13 bases between them. The CDR3 nucleotides read TGTGCCAGCAGTTTGGGTTTCCGTGGGGATACGCAGTATTTT. It encodes CASSLGFRGDTQYF.

The gene calls are TRBV15 and TRBJ2-4, with TRBD2 matching over 9 bases. This CDR3 comprises 13 residues. Trimming cost V 5 bases and J 6 bases; bases outside gene matches: 2. Per the germline V gene, CDR1 is LNHNV and CDR2 is YYDKDF (reference sequence). This CDR3 is CATSLAGVNIQYF. The CDR3 bases are TGTGCCACCAGCTTAGCGGGAGTAAACATTCAGTACTTC.

The chain employs TRBV9 and TRBJ2-1, with D perhaps matching TRBD2 (7 bases). Germline V gives CDR1 SGDLS, CDR2 YYNGEE. The germline V and J ends were trimmed by 2 bases and 10 bases, with 22 bases remaining between them. The CDR3 runs 16 residues. CDR3 residues: CASSVGAGVAPREQFF. CDR3 nucleotides: TGTGCCAGCAGCGTGGGGGCGGGAGTAGCCCCGAGGGAGCAGTTCTTC.

V is TRBV11-2 and J is TRBJ2-3; a weak D match, TRBD2 (5 bases). The germline V gene encodes CDR1 SGHAT and CDR2 FQNNGV. Trimming took 8 bases from V and 1 from J, leaving 7 bases between them. This CDR3 is 12 amino acids long. CDR3 in amino acids: CASEGGTDTQYF. In DNA form, the CDR3 reads TGTGCCAGCGAGGGCGGCACAGATACGCAGTATTTT. The full variable domain, its missing parts supplied by reference TRBV11-2 and TRBJ2-3, is EAGVAQSPRYKIIEKRQSVAFWCNPISGHATLYWYQQILGQGPKLLIQFQNNGVVDDSQLPKDRFSAERLKGVDSTLKIQPAKLEDSAVYLCASEGGTDTQYFGPGTRLTVL.

A few counts support this clonotype. The V gene is TRBV27, the J gene TRBJ2-5; D is perhaps TRBD1 or TRBD2 (5 bases each). The DNA end favors TRBJ2-1, so the J call may be wrong. Germline loops: CDR1 MNHEY, CDR2 SMNVEV (reference sequence). The CDR3 runs 14 residues. CDR3 region: CASSSEGDHNEQFF. CDR3 sequence (DNA): TGTGCCAGCAGTTCCGAAGGGGACCACAATGAGCAGTTCTTC.

This clonotype was detected only a few times. The chain recombines TRBV7-9 with TRBJ1-3; D remains unclear. Germline values: CDR1 SEHNR, CDR2 FQNEAQ (reference sequence). V was clipped by 7 bases and J by 0 bases, with 7 bases between them. The CDR3 is made up of 13 amino acids. In DNA, the CDR3 is TGTGCCAGCATGTTATACTCTGGAAACACCATATATTTT. Translation: CASMLYSGNTIYF. The full variable domain, with the rest looked up from reference TRBV7-9 and TRBJ1-3, is DTGVSQNPRHKITKRGQNVTFRCDPISEHNRLYWYRQTLGQGPEFLTYFQNEAQLEKSRLLSDRFSAERPKGSFSTLEIQRTEQGDSAMYLCASMLYSGNTIYFGEGSWLTVV.

This clonotype was recorded a few times. The genes are TRBV18 and TRBJ2-7, with D possibly being TRBD2 (5 bases). Between the trimmed V and J ends, which lost 6 bases and 6 bases, there was a span of 18 bases. The CDR3 has 14 amino acids. CDR1 and CDR2 from the germline V gene are KGHSH and LQKENI. This CDR3 is CASSPERVVSEQYF. In DNA form, the CDR3 reads TGTGCCAGCTCGCCGGAGAGGGTAGTAAGCGAGCAGTACTTC. Drawing the rest from reference TRBV18 and TRBJ2-7, the complete variable domain is NAGVMQNPRHLVRRRGQEARLRCSPMKGHSHVYWYRQLPEEGLKFMVYLQKENIIDESGMPKERFSAEFPKEGPSILRIQQVVRGDSAAYFCASSPERVVSEQYFGPGTRLTVT.

At least ten counts were recorded for this clonotype. The chain couples TRBV5-1 to TRBJ1-1; D is undetermined. Trimming left V 0 bases short and J 1 base short, with 7 bases between. The germline V gene encodes CDR1 SGHRS and CDR2 YFSETQ. The CDR3 covers 14 residues. For the CDR3, the DNA is TGCGCCAGCAGCTTGGCCGGCGGGAACACTGAAGCTTTCTTT. Protein product: CASSLAGGNTEAFF.